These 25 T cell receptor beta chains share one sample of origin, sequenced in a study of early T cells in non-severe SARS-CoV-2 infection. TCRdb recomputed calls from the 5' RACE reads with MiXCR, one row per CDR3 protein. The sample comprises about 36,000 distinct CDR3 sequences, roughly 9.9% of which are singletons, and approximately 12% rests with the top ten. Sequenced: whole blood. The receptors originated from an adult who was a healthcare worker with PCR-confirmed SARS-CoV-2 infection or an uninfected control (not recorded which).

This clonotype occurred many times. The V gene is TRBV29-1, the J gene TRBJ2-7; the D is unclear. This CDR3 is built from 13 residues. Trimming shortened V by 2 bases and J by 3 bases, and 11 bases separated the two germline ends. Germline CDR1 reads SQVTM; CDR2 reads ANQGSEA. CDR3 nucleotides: TGCAGCGTTGAAACTCCGACCCTCTACGAGCAGTACTTC. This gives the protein CSVETPTLYEQYF.

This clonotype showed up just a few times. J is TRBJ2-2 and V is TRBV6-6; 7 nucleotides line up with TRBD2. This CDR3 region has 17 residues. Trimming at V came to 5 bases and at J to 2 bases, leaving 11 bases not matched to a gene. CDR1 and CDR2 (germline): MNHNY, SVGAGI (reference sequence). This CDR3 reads CASSRLGRGKNTGELFF. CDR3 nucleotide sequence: TGTGCCAGCAGTCGCTTAGGGAGGGGCAAAAACACCGGGGAGCTGTTTTTT.

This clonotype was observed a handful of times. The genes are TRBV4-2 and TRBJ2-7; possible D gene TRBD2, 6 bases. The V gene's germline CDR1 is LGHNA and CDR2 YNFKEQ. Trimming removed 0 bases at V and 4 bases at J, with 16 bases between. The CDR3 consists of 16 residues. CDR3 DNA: TGTGCCAGCAGCCAAGAGGTACGGGGGTCTACATACGAGCAGTACTTC. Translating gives CASSQEVRGSTYEQYF.

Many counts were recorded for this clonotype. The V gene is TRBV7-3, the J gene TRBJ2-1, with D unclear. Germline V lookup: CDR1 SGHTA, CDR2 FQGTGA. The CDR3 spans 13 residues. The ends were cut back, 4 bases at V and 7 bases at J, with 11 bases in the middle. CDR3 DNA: TGTGCCAGCAGCTATACCGAACGTAATGAGCAGTTCTTC. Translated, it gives CASSYTERNEQFF. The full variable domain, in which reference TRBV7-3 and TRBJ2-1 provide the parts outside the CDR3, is GAGVSQTPSNKVTEKGKYVELRCDPISGHTALYWYRQSLGQGPEFLIYFQGTGAADDSGLPNDRFFAVRPEGSVSTLKIQRTERGDSAVYLCASSYTERNEQFFGPGTRLTVL.

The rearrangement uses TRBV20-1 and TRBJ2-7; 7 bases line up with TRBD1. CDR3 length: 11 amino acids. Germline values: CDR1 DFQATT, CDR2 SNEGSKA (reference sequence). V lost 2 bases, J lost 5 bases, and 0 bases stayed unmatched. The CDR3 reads CSARQGDEQYF. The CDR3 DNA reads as TGCAGTGCTAGACAGGGGGACGAGCAGTACTTC.

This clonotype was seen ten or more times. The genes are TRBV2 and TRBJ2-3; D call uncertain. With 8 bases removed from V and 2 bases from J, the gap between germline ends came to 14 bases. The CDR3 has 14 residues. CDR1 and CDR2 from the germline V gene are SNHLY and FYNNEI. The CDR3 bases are TGTGCCAGCGGCAGGAACCAACTCACAGATACGCAGTATTTT. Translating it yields CASGRNQLTDTQYF.

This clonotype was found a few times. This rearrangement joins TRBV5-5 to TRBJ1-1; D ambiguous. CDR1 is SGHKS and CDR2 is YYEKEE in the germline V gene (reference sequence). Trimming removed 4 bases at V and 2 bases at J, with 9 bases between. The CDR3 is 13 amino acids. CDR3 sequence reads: CASSEAANTEAFF. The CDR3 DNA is TGTGCCAGCAGCGAAGCGGCTAACACTGAAGCTTTCTTT. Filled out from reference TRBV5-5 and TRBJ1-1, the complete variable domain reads DAGVTQSPTHLIKTRGQQVTLRCSPISGHKSVSWYQQVLGQGPQFIFQYYEKEERGRGNFPDRFSARQFPNYSSELNVNALLLGDSALYLCASSEAANTEAFFGQGTRLTVV.

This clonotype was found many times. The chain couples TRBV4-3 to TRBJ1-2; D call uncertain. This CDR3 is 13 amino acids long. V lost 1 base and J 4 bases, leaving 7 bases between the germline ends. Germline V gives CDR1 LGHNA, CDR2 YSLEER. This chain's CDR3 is CASSQGPSYGYTF. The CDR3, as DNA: TGCGCCAGCAGCCAAGGACCCAGCTATGGCTACACCTTC.

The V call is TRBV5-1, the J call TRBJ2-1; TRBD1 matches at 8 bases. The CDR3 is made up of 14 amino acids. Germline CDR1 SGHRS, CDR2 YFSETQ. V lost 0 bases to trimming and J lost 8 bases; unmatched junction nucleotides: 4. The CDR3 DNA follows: TGCGCCAGCAGCTTGGGACAGGGGTACCATGAGCAGTTCTTC. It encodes CASSLGQGYHEQFF.

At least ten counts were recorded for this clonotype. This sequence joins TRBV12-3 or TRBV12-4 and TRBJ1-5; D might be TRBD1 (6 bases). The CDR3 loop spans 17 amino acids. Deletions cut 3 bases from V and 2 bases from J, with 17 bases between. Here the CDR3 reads CASSFGTPSGGNQPQHF. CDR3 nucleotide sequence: TGTGCCAGCAGTTTCGGGACACCGTCCGGGGGCAATCAGCCCCAGCATTTT.

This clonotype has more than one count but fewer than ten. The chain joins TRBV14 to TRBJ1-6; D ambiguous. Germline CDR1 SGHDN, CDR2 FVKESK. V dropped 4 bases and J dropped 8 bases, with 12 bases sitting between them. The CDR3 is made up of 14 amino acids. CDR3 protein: CASSLTRQDSPLHF. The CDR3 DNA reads TGTGCCAGCAGCCTGACAAGGCAGGATTCACCCCTCCACTTT. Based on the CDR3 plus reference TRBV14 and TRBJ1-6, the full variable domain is EAGVTQFPSHSVIEKGQTVTLRCDPISGHDNLYWYRRVMGKEIKFLLHFVKESKQDESGMPNNRFLAERTGGTYSTLKVQPAELEDSGVYFCASSLTRQDSPLHFGNGTRLTVT.

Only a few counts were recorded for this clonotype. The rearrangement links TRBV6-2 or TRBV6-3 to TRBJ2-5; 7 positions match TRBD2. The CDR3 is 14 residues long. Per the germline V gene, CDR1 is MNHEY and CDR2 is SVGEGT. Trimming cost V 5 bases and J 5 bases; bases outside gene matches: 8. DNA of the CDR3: TGTGCCAGCAGTCACCGGGGGGTTCCGGAGACCCAGTACTTC. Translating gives CASSHRGVPETQYF.

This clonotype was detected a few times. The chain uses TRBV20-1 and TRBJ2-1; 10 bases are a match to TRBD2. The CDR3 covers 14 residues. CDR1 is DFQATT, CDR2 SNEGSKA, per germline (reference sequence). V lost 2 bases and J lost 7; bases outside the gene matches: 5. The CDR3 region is CSARLAGALNEQFF. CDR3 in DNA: TGCAGTGCTAGACTAGCGGGGGCCTTAAATGAGCAGTTCTTC.

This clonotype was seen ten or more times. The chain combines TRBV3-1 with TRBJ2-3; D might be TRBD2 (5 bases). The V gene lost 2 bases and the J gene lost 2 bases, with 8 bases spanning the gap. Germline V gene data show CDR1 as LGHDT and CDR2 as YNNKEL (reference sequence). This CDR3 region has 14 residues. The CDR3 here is CASSQRRFTDTQYF. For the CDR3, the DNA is TGTGCCAGCAGCCAACGGAGGTTCACAGATACGCAGTATTTT.

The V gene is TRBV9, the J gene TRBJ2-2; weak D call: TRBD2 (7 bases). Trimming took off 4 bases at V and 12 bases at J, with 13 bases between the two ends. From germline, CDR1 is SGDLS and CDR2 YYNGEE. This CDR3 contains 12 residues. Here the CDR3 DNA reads TGTGCCAGCAGCCCAGGGGAGGGTCAGCTGTTTTTT. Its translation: CASSPGEGQLFF.

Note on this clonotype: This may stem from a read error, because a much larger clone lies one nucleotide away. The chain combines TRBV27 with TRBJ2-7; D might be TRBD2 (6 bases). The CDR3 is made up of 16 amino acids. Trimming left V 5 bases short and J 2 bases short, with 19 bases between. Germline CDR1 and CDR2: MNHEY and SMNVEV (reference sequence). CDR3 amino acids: CASSPLLAGTPYEQYF. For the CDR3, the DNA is TGTGCCAGCAGTCCCCTCCTGGCTGGGACTCCCTACGAGCAGTACTTC.

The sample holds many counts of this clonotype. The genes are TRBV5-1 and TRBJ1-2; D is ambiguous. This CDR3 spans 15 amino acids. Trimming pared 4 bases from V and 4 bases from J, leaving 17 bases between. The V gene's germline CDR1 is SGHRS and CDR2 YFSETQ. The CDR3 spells CASSLTAANSYGYTF. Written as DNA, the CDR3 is TGCGCCAGCAGCCTCACAGCGGCGAACAGCTATGGCTACACCTTC.

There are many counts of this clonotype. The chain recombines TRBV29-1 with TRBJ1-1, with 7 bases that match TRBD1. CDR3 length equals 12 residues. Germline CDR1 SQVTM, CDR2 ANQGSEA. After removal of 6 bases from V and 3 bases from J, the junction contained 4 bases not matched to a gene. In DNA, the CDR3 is TGCAGCGTCCGACAGGGCGACACTGAAGCTTTCTTT. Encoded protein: CSVRQGDTEAFF.

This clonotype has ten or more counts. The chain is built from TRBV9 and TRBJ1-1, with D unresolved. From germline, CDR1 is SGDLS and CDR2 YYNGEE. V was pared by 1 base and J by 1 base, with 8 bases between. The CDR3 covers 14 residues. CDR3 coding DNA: TGTGCCAGCAGCGTAAGGCAGTCGAACACTGAAGCTTTCTTT. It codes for CASSVRQSNTEAFF. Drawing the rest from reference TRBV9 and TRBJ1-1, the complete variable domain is DSGVTQTPKHLITATGQRVTLRCSPRSGDLSVYWYQQSLDQGLQFLIQYYNGEERAKGNILERFSAQQFPDLHSELNLSSLELGDSALYFCASSVRQSNTEAFFGQGTRLTVV.

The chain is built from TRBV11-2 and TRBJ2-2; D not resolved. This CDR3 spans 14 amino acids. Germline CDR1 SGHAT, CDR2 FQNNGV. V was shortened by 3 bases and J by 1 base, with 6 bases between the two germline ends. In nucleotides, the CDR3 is TGTGCCAGCAGCTTCTCGGGGAACACCGGGGAGCTGTTTTTT. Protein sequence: CASSFSGNTGELFF. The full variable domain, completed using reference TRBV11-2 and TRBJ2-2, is EAGVAQSPRYKIIEKRQSVAFWCNPISGHATLYWYQQILGQGPKLLIQFQNNGVVDDSQLPKDRFSAERLKGVDSTLKIQPAKLEDSAVYLCASSFSGNTGELFFGEGSRLTVL.

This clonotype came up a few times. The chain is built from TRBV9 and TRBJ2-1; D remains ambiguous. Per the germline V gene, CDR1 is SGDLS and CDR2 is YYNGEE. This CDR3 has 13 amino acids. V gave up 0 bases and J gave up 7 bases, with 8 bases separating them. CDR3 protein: CASSVVSENEQFF. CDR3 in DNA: TGTGCCAGCAGCGTAGTTAGTGAAAATGAGCAGTTCTTC.

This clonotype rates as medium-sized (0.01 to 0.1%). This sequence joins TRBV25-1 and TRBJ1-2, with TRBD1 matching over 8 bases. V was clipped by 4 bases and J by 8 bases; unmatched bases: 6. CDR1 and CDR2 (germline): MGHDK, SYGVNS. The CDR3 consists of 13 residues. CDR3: CASSAGTGLGYTF. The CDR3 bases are TGTGCCAGCAGTGCCGGGACAGGTTTAGGCTACACCTTC.

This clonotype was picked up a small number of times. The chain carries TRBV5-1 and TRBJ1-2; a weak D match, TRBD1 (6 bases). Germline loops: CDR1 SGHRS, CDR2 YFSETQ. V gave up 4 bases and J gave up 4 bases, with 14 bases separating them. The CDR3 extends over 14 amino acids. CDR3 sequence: CASSGGQFGYGYTF. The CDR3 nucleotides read TGCGCCAGCAGCGGAGGACAGTTTGGCTATGGCTACACCTTC.

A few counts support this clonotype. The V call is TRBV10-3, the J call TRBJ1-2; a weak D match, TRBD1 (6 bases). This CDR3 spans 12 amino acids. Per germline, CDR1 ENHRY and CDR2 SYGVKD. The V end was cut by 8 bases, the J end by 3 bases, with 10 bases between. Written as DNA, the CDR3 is TGTGCCATCCCCGGGGGCGACTATGGCTACACCTTC. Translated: CAIPGGDYGYTF.

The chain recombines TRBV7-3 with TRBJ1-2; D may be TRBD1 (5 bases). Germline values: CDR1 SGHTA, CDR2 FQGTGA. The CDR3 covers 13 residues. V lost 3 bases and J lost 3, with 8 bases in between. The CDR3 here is CASSLGVDYGYTF. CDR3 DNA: TGTGCCAGCAGCTTGGGGGTCGACTATGGCTACACCTTC.